This TCR beta chain was sequenced for a study of blood T cells in healthy people across ages. On this clonotype: Its antigen is undetermined.

Germline V gene sequence: CDR1 ENHRY, CDR2 SYGVKD. V was pared by 0 bases and J by 3 bases, with 8 bases between. The CDR3 loop spans 15 amino acids. Sample-barcoded 5' priming and a J-beta primer mix drove a second PCR of 7 to 11 cycles. A template-switch adaptor containing 12 random nucleotides labeled each cDNA molecule. TCRdb re-analysed the 5' RACE reads in MiXCR, keeping a single row per CDR3 protein. This table holds hundreds of thousands of distinct CDR3 sequences, around 43% found once. Broader study findings: What prevented conclusive comparison of naive and antigen-experienced cells was that PBMCs were unsorted. Per-million-T-cell TCR beta diversity fell roughly linearly with age.

The donors, healthy Caucasians from Russia, were aged roughly 6 to 90. The chain employs TRBV10-3 and TRBJ1-4; no firm D call. The TCR was taken from an elderly man in good health. Specimen: blood. CDR3 protein: CAISESGSSNEKLFF. The CDR3 DNA reads as TGTGCCATCAGTGAGTCGGGGTCCTCTAATGAAAAACTGTTTTTT.